This record covers a single T cell receptor (beta chain). The antigen is undetermined. This entry comes from a study of cytomegalovirus exposure and HLA in healthy donors. At the level of the study: A previous analysis identified 100 million or so unique TCR beta sequences derived from roughly 190 million T cells.

CDR3 size: 13 residues. The germline V and J ends were trimmed by 7 bases and 4 bases, with 11 bases remaining between them. Germline CDR1 and CDR2: MNHNS and SASEGT. Study-level results: As confirmed in vitro, a few CMV-associated chains were specific for CMV antigens. CMV serostatus alone was available as immune exposure information. An observed cluster of highly shared sequence variants was recorded as a likely sequencing artifact.

Primers included in the PCR were 60 Vbeta and 13 Jbeta primers. The protocol was immunoSEQ multiplex PCR, while the TCRdb copy is restricted to in-frame clones and leaves out a portion. The sample includes 100,000 to 140,000 clones, around three quarters of them seen just once. The sample consisted of PBMCs. V is TRBV6-1 and J is TRBJ1-5; a weak D match, TRBD1 (6 bases). This TCR came from a male donor in good health and CMV-seronegative. CDR3: CASTDQGNQPQHF. DNA for the CDR3: TGTGCCAGCACTGATCAGGGGAATCAGCCCCAGCATTTT.